The rows below give T cell receptor beta chains drawn from one sample of a study of blood T cells in healthy people across ages. From the 5' RACE reads, TCRdb called clonotypes with MiXCR, one entry per CDR3 protein. Here the sample spans some 1.5 million distinct CDR3 sequences, approximately 30% being singletons. The sample consisted of blood. The source of these receptors is a woman in her 30s in good health. The CDR3 runs from the conserved cysteine through the conserved F or W. The D gene is left open where the match is weak. Only part of the rows carry a size: once, few, many, or a class if the clone is expanded.

v_gene	d_gene	abundance	j_gene	CDR3nt	CDR3aa
TRBV6-2/TRBV6-3	TRBD1	NA	TRBJ2-7	TGTGCCAGCAGTAACCCACCGGGACAGGGTTCCTACGAGCAGTACTTC	CASSNPPGQGSYEQYF
TRBV6-5	NA	few	TRBJ1-5	TGTGCCAGCAGTGAATTGGGGGAGGGAAAACAGCCCCAGCATTTT	CASSELGEGKQPQHF
TRBV27	TRBD1	few	TRBJ2-1	TGTGCCAGCAGGCGGGACAGGGTCTACAATGAGCAGTTCTTC	CASRRDRVYNEQFF
TRBV5-1	TRBD2	NA	TRBJ2-1	TGCGCCAGCAGCTTGGGAGCGGGGGACTACAATGAGCAGTTCTTC	CASSLGAGDYNEQFF
TRBV20-1	TRBD1	once	TRBJ2-1	TGCAGTGCTTGGACAGGGGGTCAAGAGACCCAGTTCTTC	CSAWTGGQETQFF
TRBV2	NA	few	TRBJ2-7	TGTGCCAGCACTCCAATTGGGGCGGGGCCCCTCTCCTACGAGCAGTACTTC	CASTPIGAGPLSYEQYF
TRBV6-5	TRBD1	NA	TRBJ2-6	TGTGCCGGCAGTTCCGACAGGGCTGAGACCAACGTCCTGACTTTC	CAGSSDRAETNVLTF
TRBV3-1	NA	few	TRBJ2-1	TGTGCCAGCAGCCAAGTGCCAAATGAGCAGTTCTTC	CASSQVPNEQFF
TRBV14	TRBD2	few	TRBJ2-3	TGTGCCAGCAGCCTCCTAGCGGGGAGCCAGAGAAAGCAGTATTTT	CASSLLAGSQRKQYF
TRBV5-1	NA	NA	TRBJ1-2	TGCGCCAGCAGCTTGGGCTGGGCAGGGTCTAACTATGGCTACACCTTC	CASSLGWAGSNYGYTF
TRBV20-1	TRBD2	NA	TRBJ2-5	TGCAGTGTAACGGGACGGGAGGGGGAGACCCAGTACTTC	CSVTGREGETQYF
TRBV7-7	NA	few	TRBJ2-3	TGTGCCAGCAGCTTAGCGGGAGGAACAACAGATACGCAGTATTTT	CASSLAGGTTDTQYF
TRBV5-1	NA	many	TRBJ2-7	TGTGCCAGCAGTGTGACTGGCTCCTACGAGCAGTACTTC	CASSVTGSYEQYF
TRBV2	NA	NA	TRBJ2-2	TGTGCCAGCAGTGAAAGGACCGGGGAGCTGTTTTTT	CASSERTGELFF
TRBV7-2	TRBD2	NA	TRBJ2-1	TGTGCCAGCAGTCCCGGGACTAGCGGGTTTGCCGAGCAGTTCTTC	CASSPGTSGFAEQFF
TRBV20-1	TRBD1	few	TRBJ2-1	TGCAGTGCTAGTCCCGGGACAGGGTACAATGAGCAGTTCTTC	CSASPGTGYNEQFF
TRBV6-1	TRBD2	few	TRBJ2-7	TGTGCCAGCGCTCCTTCAGCGGGGCTCGAGCAGTACTTC	CASAPSAGLEQYF
TRBV20-1	NA	NA	TRBJ2-1	TGCAGTACTTTCAGGGGCAATGAGCAGTTCTTC	CSTFRGNEQFF
TRBV6-6	TRBD1	NA	TRBJ1-2	TGTGCCAGCAGTCAAAAGGGGGGGACAGGGGGCAACTATGGCTACACCTTC	CASSQKGGTGGNYGYTF
TRBV11-2	NA	NA	TRBJ1-2	TGTGCCAGCAGCTCACTTAGGGGCAGGAACTATGGCTACACCTTC	CASSSLRGRNYGYTF
TRBV29-1	NA	NA	TRBJ2-2	TGCAGCGTGATGTCCCCGGCCTCGTCGAACACCGGGGAGCTGTTTTTT	CSVMSPASSNTGELFF
TRBV27	NA	NA	TRBJ2-7	TGTGCCAGCAGTCCCACTTATTCCTACAATGGGCAGTACTTC	CASSPTYSYNGQYF
TRBV12-3/TRBV12-4	NA	NA	TRBJ1-5	TGTGCCAGCAGAGAGGGGGATCAGCCCCAGCATTTT	CASREGDQPQHF